The 28 T cell receptor beta chains given below trace back to one sample, sequenced in a study of cytomegalovirus exposure and HLA in healthy donors. Primers for the PCR totalled 60 Vbeta and 13 Jbeta. The data were produced by immunoSEQ multiplex PCR, yet TCRdb's version contains in-frame clones alone and is incomplete. The repertoire holds about 160,000 clones, with around 84% as singletons. The sequencing sample was made of PBMCs. Receptors originate from a man aged 18 to 29 in good health and CMV-seropositive.

This chain uses TRBV4-1 with TRBJ1-3; TRBD1 is a possible D gene (5 bases). This CDR3 spans 17 amino acids. Germline V gives CDR1 MGHRA, CDR2 YSYEKL. V lost 4 bases and J 3 bases, leaving 19 bases between the germline ends. The CDR3 coding sequence is TGCGCCAGCAGCCGCCAGGGTGTAGTGTTAGTTGGAAACACCATATATTTT. Its translation is CASSRQGVVLVGNTIYF.

The J gene is TRBJ1-1, the V gene TRBV19; D is uncertain. Trimming removed 5 bases at V and 4 bases at J, with 14 bases between. CDR3 length equals 14 residues. CDR1 is LNHDA and CDR2 is SQIVND in the germline V gene (reference sequence). CDR3 sequence (DNA): TGTGCCAGTAGTCGCGCGGTCAGAAGCACTGAAGCTTTCTTT. Amino acids: CASSRAVRSTEAFF.

The chain is built from TRBV7-2 and TRBJ1-3, with D uncertain. CDR1 is SGHTA, CDR2 FQGNSA, per germline. The CDR3 sequence is 15 residues long. V lost 1 base, J lost 0 bases, and 7 bases lay in between. This CDR3 is CASSLDGSSGNTIYF. CDR3 sequence (DNA): TGTGCCAGCAGCTTAGACGGGAGCTCTGGAAACACCATATATTTT. Together with reference TRBV7-2 and TRBJ1-3, the CDR3 gives the full variable domain: GAGVSQSPSNKVTEKGKDVELRCDPISGHTALYWYRQSLGQGLEFLIYFQGNSAPDKSGLPSDRFSAERTGGSVSTLTIQRTQQEDSAVYLCASSLDGSSGNTIYFGEGSWLTVV.

The rearrangement joins TRBV7-3 to TRBJ2-5, with 14 positions matching TRBD2. CDR3 length: 16 amino acids. V trimming: 5 bases; J trimming: 1 base; junction bases outside the gene matches: 3. Germline CDR1 reads SGHTA; CDR2 reads FQGTGA. CDR3 nucleotides: TGTGCCAGCAGCCCTGGACTAGCGGGGGGCCAAGAGACCCAGTACTTC. Translation: CASSPGLAGGQETQYF.

The chain is built from TRBV7-2 and TRBJ1-4; 9 bases line up with TRBD1. This CDR3 has 16 amino acids. Germline V gene sequence: CDR1 SGHTA, CDR2 FQGNSA. The V gene end was trimmed by 1 base and the J gene end by 8 bases; junction bases not matched to a gene: 8. CDR3 DNA: TGTGCCAGCAGCTTAGATACGACAGGGGGGAGAGAAAAACTGTTTTTT. Translating it yields CASSLDTTGGREKLFF.

V is TRBV2 and J is TRBJ2-3; 7 bases align to TRBD2. The junction had 7 bases not matched to a gene; V was cut back by 1 base and J by 3 bases. The germline CDR1 and CDR2 sequences are SNHLY and FYNNEI. This CDR3 has 16 amino acids. The CDR3 is CASSEVVGRVTDTQYF. Here the CDR3 DNA reads TGTGCCAGCAGTGAAGTCGTAGGGAGGGTAACAGATACGCAGTATTTT.

The chain joins TRBV9 to TRBJ1-6; 7 nucleotides agree with TRBD1. The CDR3 covers 15 residues. Germline-derived CDR1 and CDR2 are SGDLS and YYNGEE. After removal of 0 bases from V and 8 bases from J, the junction contained 5 bases not matched to a gene. The DNA of the CDR3 is TGTGCCAGCAGCGTAGGAGGGACAGCGGATTCACCCCTCCACTTT. Its protein is CASSVGGTADSPLHF.

This clone occurred once. The rearrangement uses TRBV30 and TRBJ2-1; 16 bases are shared with TRBD2. The CDR3 has 16 residues. Losses at the gene ends were 0 bases for V and 7 bases for J; bases not matched to a gene: 3. Germline CDR1 is GTSNPN and CDR2 is SVGIG (reference sequence). The CDR3 DNA sequence: TGTGCCTGGAGTGTAGGGGGACTAGCGGGGGGGAATGAGCAGTTCTTC. As protein: CAWSVGGLAGGNEQFF. Full variable domain (rest looked up from reference TRBV30 and TRBJ2-1): SQTIHQWPATLVQPVGSPLSLECTVEGTSNPNLYWYRQAAGRGLQLLFYSVGIGQISSEVPQNLSASRPQDRQFILSSKKLLLSDSGFYLCAWSVGGLAGGNEQFFGPGTRLTVL.

V gene TRBV19 combines with J gene TRBJ2-3; D is perhaps TRBD1 (5 bases). In germline, CDR1 is LNHDA, CDR2 SQIVND (reference sequence). Trimming removed 5 bases at V and 5 bases at J, with 17 bases between. This CDR3 region has 15 residues. This CDR3 reads CASSRSPQGLDTQYF. The CDR3, as DNA: TGTGCCAGTAGTCGGAGTCCCCAGGGTCTAGATACGCAGTATTTT.

This chain joins TRBV5-6 and TRBJ2-3, with TRBD2 matching 8 bases. Losses at the gene ends were 4 bases for V and 6 bases for J; bases not matched to a gene: 22. CDR3 length: 19 amino acids. CDR1 and CDR2 from the germline V gene are SGHDT and YYEEEE. CDR3 residues: CASSPPVGVAGPLRDTQYF. The CDR3 bases are TGTGCCAGCAGCCCCCCGGTTGGAGTAGCGGGGCCCCTCCGGGATACGCAGTATTTT.

This clone was seen only once. V gene TRBV5-4 combines with J gene TRBJ2-1, with TRBD1 matching 7 bases. The germline gives CDR1 SGHNT, CDR2 YYREEE (reference sequence). V gave up 4 bases and J gave up 0 bases; unmatched junction bases: 4. The CDR3 consists of 15 residues. CDR3 DNA sequence: TGTGCCAGCAGCGTCGGGACAGCCTCCTACAATGAGCAGTTCTTC. Protein sequence: CASSVGTASYNEQFF.

The J gene is TRBJ2-1, the V gene TRBV7-6; TRBD2 agrees at 8 bases. Germline-derived CDR1 and CDR2 are SGHVS and FNYEAQ. The CDR3 spans 16 residues. The V segment lost 0 bases and the J segment 4 bases; nucleotides outside the gene matches: 5. CDR3 sequence (DNA): TGTGCCAGCAGCTTAGCGGCGAGCGGGGGTTACAATGAGCAGTTCTTC. It specifies CASSLAASGGYNEQFF.

This clone was recorded only once. CDR3 region: CARITVTTNEKLFF. The CDR3 nucleotides read TGTGCCAGAATAACAGTTACAACTAATGAAAAACTGTTTTTT. The J gene is TRBJ1-4, the V gene TRBV5-3; D gene ambiguous. TRBV5-3 is recorded as an ORF, its role being uncertain. The CDR3 contains 14 residues. Trimming left V 6 bases short and J 0 bases short, with 9 bases between.

In the case of this clone: The missing conserved phenylalanine or tryptophan at the end of this CDR3 makes a read error likely. The V call is TRBV27, the J call TRBJ1-1; no clear D gene. V was cut by 6 bases and J by 3 bases, with 17 bases left in between. Looked up from germline, CDR1 is MNHEY and CDR2 is SMNVEV (reference sequence). This CDR3 contains 15 residues. CDR3: CASSRLEARYTEAFL. Written as DNA, the CDR3 is TGTGCCAGCAGCCGACTGGAGGCTAGGTACACTGAAGCTTTCCTT.

This CDR3 reads CASSLAGTGIDTQYF. The DNA of the CDR3 is TGTGCCAGCAGCTTAGCCGGGACAGGGATAGATACGCAGTATTTT. V is TRBV7-9 and J is TRBJ2-3; TRBD1 agrees at 9 bases. This CDR3 has 15 residues. Trimming at V came to 0 bases and at J to 5 bases, leaving 3 bases not matched to a gene. Germline V lookup: CDR1 SEHNR, CDR2 FQNEAQ (reference sequence).

This clone was recorded a few times. This chain joins TRBV5-1 and TRBJ2-3, with a tentative D call TRBD2 (7 bases). From germline, CDR1 is SGHRS and CDR2 YFSETQ. This CDR3 is built from 15 residues. The germline V and J ends were trimmed by 2 bases and 4 bases, with 14 bases remaining between them. This CDR3 is CASSFWGGAADTQYF. DNA for the CDR3: TGCGCCAGCAGCTTTTGGGGGGGGGCCGCAGATACGCAGTATTTT.

The chain couples TRBV7-8 to TRBJ2-1; D is undetermined. The V gene's germline CDR1 is SGHVS and CDR2 FQNEAQ. This CDR3 has 14 amino acids. Trimming left V 1 base short and J 8 bases short, with 12 bases between. For the CDR3, the DNA is TGTGCCAGCAGCTTAGTGGAGTGGCGCGATGAGCAGTTCTTC. It codes for CASSLVEWRDEQFF.

This clone is classed as medium-sized. The genes are TRBV4-3 and TRBJ2-7; 7 nucleotides line up with TRBD1. CDR3 length: 15 amino acids. In germline, CDR1 is LGHNA, CDR2 YSLEER. V was clipped by 8 bases and J by 1 base; unmatched bases: 11. For the CDR3, the DNA is TGCGCCAGCGGGGATCTCGGGACAGTTTCCTACGAGCAGTACTTC. Translating gives CASGDLGTVSYEQYF.

The chain has TRBV9 and TRBJ1-4; D is perhaps TRBD1 (6 bases). CDR1 SGDLS and CDR2 YYNGEE come from the germline V gene. The CDR3 has 16 amino acids. The V gene lost 3 bases and the J gene lost 8 bases, with 20 bases spanning the gap. CDR3 coding DNA: TGTGCCAGCAGCGCCCCAAGGGGGGGCCTCGAGGAAAAACTGTTTTTT. This gives the protein CASSAPRGGLEEKLFF.

The V gene is TRBV7-6, the J gene TRBJ1-4; D unclear. Between the trimmed V and J ends, which lost 3 bases and 0 bases, there was a span of 14 bases. CDR3 length: 17 amino acids. Per the germline V gene, CDR1 is SGHVS and CDR2 is FNYEAQ. The CDR3 nucleotides read TGTGCCAGCAGCTTGGCGGCCGGTGGTGCAACTAATGAAAAACTGTTTTTT. It yields the protein CASSLAAGGATNEKLFF.

V is TRBV14 and J is TRBJ1-6; 11 nucleotides line up with TRBD1. CDR3 length equals 15 residues. After removal of 3 bases from V and 10 bases from J, the junction contained 5 bases not matched to a gene. Looked up from germline, CDR1 is SGHDN and CDR2 is FVKESK. The CDR3 protein is CASSHPGTGGSPLHF. Written as DNA, the CDR3 is TGTGCCAGCAGCCACCCCGGGACAGGGGGGTCACCCCTCCACTTT.

The chain links TRBV9 to TRBJ1-1, with D tentatively TRBD1 (6 bases). Trimming left V 0 bases short and J 10 bases short, with 13 bases between. CDR1 is SGDLS and CDR2 is YYNGEE in the germline V gene. This CDR3 is built from 13 residues. CDR3 region: CASSVDIRGRAFF. CDR3 nucleotides: TGTGCCAGCAGCGTAGATATCAGGGGTAGAGCTTTCTTT.

The chain is built from TRBV19 and TRBJ1-2; 8 bases map to TRBD1. CDR1 and CDR2 from the germline V gene are LNHDA and SQIVND (reference sequence). This CDR3 is built from 14 residues. Trimming at V came to 4 bases and at J to 4 bases, leaving 5 bases not matched to a gene. The CDR3 sequence is CASSTNRGSYGYTF. The CDR3 DNA sequence: TGTGCCAGTAGTACTAACAGGGGGTCCTATGGCTACACCTTC.

This sequence joins TRBV6-1 and TRBJ2-5, with D perhaps matching TRBD1 (6 bases). The DNA end lines up better with TRBJ2-7; the J call may be wrong. This CDR3 region has 16 residues. Germline V CDR1 and CDR2: MNHNS, SASEGT. The CDR3 sequence: CASSDPPQGLTYEQYF. The CDR3 DNA sequence: TGTGCCAGCAGTGATCCCCCACAGGGCCTAACCTACGAGCAGTACTTC.

Details on this clone: At one of its ends the junction is not consistent with the germline gene, which may arise from a read error. The V gene is TRBV27, the J gene TRBJ2-6; tentatively, D is TRBD1 (5 bases). This CDR3 comprises 15 residues. The germline V gene encodes CDR1 MNHEY and CDR2 SMNVEV (reference sequence). CDR3 nucleotides: TGTGCCAGCAGTACGTGGCTGTCTGGGGCCAACGGCCTGACTTTC. It encodes CASSTWLSGANGLTF. Using reference TRBV27 and TRBJ2-6 for the parts outside the CDR3, the full variable domain is EAQVTQNPRYLITVTGKKLTVTCSQNMNHEYMSWYRQDPGLGLRQIYYSMNVEVTDKGDVPEGYKVSRKEKRNFPLILESPSPNQTSLYFCASSTWLSGANGLTFGAGSRLTVL.

The chain is built from TRBV9 and TRBJ2-3; 11 bases match TRBD2. The CDR3 length is 16 residues. Per germline, CDR1 SGDLS and CDR2 YYNGEE. With 2 bases clipped from V and 5 bases from J, the junction kept 7 bases outside the gene matches. CDR3 coding DNA: TGTGCCAGCAGCGTCGGTAGCGGGGGGGCCGGAGATACGCAGTATTTT. Amino acids: CASSVGSGGAGDTQYF.

The V gene is TRBV4-1, the J gene TRBJ2-1; TRBD2 matches at 9 bases. Germline V gives CDR1 MGHRA, CDR2 YSYEKL. The length of the CDR3 is 16 residues. Unmatched junction bases numbered 7, after V lost 2 bases and J lost 5 bases. CDR3 sequence: CASSQPQRGANNEQFF. The CDR3 region has the DNA TGCGCCAGCAGCCAACCGCAGCGGGGGGCAAACAATGAGCAGTTCTTC.

This chain joins TRBV18 and TRBJ2-7; perhaps TRBD1 as D (5 bases). The germline V gene encodes CDR1 KGHSH and CDR2 LQKENI. The CDR3 consists of 14 residues. V was trimmed by 2 bases and J by 1 base, leaving 9 bases between them. The DNA of the CDR3 is TGTGCCAGCTCACCATCGGCAGGGTCCTACGAGCAGTACTTC. It is translated as CASSPSAGSYEQYF.